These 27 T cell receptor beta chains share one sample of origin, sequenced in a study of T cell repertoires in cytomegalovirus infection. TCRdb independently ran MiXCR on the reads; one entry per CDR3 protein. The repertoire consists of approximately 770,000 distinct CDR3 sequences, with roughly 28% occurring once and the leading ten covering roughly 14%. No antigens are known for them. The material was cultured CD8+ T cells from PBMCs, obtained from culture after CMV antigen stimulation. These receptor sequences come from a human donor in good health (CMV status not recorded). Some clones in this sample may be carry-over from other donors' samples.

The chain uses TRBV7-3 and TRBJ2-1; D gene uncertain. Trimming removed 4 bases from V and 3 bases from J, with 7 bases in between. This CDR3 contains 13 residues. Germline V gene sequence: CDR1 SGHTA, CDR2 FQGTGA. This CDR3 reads CASSSYHYNEQFF. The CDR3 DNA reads TGTGCCAGCAGCTCATACCACTACAATGAGCAGTTCTTC.

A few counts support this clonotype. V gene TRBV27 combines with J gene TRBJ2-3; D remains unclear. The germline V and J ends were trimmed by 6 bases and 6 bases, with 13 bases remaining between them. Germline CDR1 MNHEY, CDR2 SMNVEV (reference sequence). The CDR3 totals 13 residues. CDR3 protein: CASRGSFGDTQYF. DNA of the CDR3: TGTGCCAGCAGAGGATCCTTCGGGGATACGCAGTATTTT.

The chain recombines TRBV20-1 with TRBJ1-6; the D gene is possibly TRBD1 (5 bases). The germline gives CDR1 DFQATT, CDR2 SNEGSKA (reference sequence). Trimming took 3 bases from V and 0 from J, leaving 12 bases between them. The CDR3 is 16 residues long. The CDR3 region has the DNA TGCAGTGCTAGGGCTCGGGGGGGCTCCTATAATTCACCCCTCCACTTT. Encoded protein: CSARARGGSYNSPLHF.

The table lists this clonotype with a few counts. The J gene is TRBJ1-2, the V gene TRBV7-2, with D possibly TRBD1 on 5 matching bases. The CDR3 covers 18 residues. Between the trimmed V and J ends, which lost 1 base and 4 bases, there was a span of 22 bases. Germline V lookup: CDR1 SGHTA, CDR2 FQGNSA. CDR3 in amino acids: CASSLVPDYRSAFYGYTF. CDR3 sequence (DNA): TGTGCCAGCAGCTTAGTACCTGATTACAGGTCCGCATTCTATGGCTACACCTTC.

In DNA form, the CDR3 reads TGTGCCAGCAGCACGGAGGTCGGGACAGGGAACAATCAGCCCCAGCATTTT. Translated: CASSTEVGTGNNQPQHF. The chain employs TRBV5-6 and TRBJ1-5; 9 bases match TRBD1. Germline V CDR1 and CDR2: SGHDT, YYEEEE. CDR3 length equals 17 residues. The V and J ends lost 4 bases and 3 bases, in that order; junction bases with no gene match: 11.

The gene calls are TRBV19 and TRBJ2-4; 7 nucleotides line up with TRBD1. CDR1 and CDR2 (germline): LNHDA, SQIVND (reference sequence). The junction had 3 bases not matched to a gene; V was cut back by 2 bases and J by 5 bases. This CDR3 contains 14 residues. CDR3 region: CASSIPGQQNIQYF. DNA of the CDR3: TGTGCCAGTAGTATACCGGGACAGCAAAACATTCAGTACTTC.

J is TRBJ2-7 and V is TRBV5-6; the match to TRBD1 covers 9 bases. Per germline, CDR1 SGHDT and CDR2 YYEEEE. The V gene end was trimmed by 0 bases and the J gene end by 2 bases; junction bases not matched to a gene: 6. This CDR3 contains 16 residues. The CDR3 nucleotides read TGTGCCAGCAGCTTGGCGTGGGACAGGGCCACCTACGAGCAGTACTTC. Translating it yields CASSLAWDRATYEQYF. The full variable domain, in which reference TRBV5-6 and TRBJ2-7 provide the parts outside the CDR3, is DAGVTQSPTHLIKTRGQQVTLRCSPKSGHDTVSWYQQALGQGPQFIFQYYEEEERQRGNFPDRFSGHQFPNYSSELNVNALLLGDSALYLCASSLAWDRATYEQYFGPGTRLTVT.

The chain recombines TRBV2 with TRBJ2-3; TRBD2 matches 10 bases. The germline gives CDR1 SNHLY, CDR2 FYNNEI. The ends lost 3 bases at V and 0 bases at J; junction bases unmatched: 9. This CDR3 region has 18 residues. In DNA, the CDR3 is TGTGCCAGCAGTGATGGAAGCGGGGGGGCTTTTAGCACAGATACGCAGTATTTT. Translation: CASSDGSGGAFSTDTQYF.

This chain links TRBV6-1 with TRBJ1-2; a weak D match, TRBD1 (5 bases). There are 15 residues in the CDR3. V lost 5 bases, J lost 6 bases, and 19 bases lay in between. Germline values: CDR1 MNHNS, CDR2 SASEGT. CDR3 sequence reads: CASSNDRNYAHGYTF. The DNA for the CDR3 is TGTGCCAGCAGTAACGACAGAAATTACGCCCATGGCTACACCTTC.

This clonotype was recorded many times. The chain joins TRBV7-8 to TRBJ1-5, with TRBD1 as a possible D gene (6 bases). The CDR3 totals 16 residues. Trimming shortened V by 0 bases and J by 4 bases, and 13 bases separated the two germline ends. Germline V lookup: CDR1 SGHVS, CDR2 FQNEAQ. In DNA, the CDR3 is TGTGCCAGCAGCTTAGCGCTCAGGGGCCGGAATCAGCCCCAGCATTTT. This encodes CASSLALRGRNQPQHF.

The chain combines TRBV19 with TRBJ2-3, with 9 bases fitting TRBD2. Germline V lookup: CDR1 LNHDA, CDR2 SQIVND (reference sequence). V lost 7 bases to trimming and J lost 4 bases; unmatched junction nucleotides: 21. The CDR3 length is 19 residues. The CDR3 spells CASTPILSLAGGPADTQYF. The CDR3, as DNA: TGTGCCAGTACCCCAATACTGAGCCTCGCGGGGGGGCCGGCAGATACGCAGTATTTT.

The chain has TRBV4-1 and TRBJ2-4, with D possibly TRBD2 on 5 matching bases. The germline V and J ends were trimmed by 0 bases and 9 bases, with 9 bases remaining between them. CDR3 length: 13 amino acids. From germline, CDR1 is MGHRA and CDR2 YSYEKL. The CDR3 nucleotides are TGCGCCAGCAGCCAAGAGCGGGCTAGCATTCAGTACTTC. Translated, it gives CASSQERASIQYF.

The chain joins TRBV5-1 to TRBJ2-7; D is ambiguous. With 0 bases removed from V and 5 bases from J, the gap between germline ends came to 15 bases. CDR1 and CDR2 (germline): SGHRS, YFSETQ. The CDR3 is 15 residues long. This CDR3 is CASSLGFSLGNEQYF. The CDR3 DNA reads TGCGCCAGCAGCTTGGGTTTTTCGCTTGGTAACGAGCAGTACTTC.

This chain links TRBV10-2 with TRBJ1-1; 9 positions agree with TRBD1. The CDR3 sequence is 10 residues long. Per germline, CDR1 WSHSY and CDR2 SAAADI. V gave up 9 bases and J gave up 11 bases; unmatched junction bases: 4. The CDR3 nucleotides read TGCGCCAGTGGACAGGGGTGGGCTTTCTTT. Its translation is CASGQGWAFF.

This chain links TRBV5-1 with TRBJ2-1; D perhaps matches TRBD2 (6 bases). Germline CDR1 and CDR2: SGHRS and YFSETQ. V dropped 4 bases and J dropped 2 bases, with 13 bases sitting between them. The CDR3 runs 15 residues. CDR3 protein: CASSPQEGPYNEQFF. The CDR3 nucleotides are TGCGCCAGCAGCCCCCAGGAGGGGCCCTACAATGAGCAGTTCTTC.

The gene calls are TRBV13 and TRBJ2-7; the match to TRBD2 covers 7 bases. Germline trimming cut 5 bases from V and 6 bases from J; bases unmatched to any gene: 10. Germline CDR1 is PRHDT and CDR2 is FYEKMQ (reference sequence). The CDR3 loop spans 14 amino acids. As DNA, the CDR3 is TGTGCCAGCAGCCTCAGAAGCGGGGTGCCCGAGCAGTACTTC. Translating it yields CASSLRSGVPEQYF.

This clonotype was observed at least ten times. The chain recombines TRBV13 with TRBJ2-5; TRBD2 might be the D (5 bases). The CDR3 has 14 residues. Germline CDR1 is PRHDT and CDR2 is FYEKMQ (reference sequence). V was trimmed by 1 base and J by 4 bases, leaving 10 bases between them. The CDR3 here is CASSLAPRGETQYF. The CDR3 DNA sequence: TGTGCCAGCAGCTTAGCGCCCCGGGGAGAGACCCAGTACTTC. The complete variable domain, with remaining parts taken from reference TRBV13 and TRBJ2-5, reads AAGVIQSPRHLIKEKRETATLKCYPIPRHDTVYWYQQGPGQDPQFLISFYEKMQSDKGSIPDRFSAQQFSDYHSELNMSSLELGDSALYFCASSLAPRGETQYFGPGTRLLVL.

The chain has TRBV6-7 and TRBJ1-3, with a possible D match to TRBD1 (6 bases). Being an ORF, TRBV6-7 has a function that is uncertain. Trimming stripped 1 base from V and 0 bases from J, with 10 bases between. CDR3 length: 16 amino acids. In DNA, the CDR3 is TGTGCCAGCAGTTACTTACAGGGACTCTCTGGAAACACCATATATTTT. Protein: CASSYLQGLSGNTIYF.

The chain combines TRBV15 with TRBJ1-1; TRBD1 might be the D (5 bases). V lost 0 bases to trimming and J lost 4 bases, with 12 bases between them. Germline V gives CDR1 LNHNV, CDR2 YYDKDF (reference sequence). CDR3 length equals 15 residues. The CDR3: CATSRDRGEGTEAFF. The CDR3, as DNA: TGTGCCACCAGCAGAGATCGGGGGGAAGGCACTGAAGCTTTCTTT.

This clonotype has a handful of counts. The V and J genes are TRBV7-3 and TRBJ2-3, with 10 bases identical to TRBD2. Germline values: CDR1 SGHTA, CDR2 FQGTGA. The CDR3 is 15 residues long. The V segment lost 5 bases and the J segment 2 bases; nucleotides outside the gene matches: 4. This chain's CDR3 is CASSVGLADTDTQYF. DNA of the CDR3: TGTGCCAGCAGCGTTGGACTAGCGGACACAGATACGCAGTATTTT.

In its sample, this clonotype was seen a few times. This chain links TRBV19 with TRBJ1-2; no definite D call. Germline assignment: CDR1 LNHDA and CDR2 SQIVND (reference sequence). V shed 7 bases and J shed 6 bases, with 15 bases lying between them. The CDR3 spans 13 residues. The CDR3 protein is CASTLQGRDGYTF. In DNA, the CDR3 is TGTGCCAGTACCCTACAAGGCCGGGATGGCTACACCTTC.

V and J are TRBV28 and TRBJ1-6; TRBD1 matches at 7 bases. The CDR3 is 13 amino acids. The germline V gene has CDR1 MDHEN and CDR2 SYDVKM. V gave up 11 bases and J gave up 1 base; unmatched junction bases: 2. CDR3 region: CALQGSYNSPLHF. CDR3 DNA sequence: TGTGCCTTACAGGGGTCCTATAATTCACCCCTCCACTTT.

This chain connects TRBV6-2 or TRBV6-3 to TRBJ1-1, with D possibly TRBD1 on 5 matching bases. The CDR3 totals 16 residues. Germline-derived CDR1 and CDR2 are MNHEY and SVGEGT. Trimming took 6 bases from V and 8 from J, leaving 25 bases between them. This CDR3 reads CASRGIDLGELVEAFF. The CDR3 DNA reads TGTGCCAGCAGGGGAATTGATTTGGGGGAATTAGTGGAAGCTTTCTTT.

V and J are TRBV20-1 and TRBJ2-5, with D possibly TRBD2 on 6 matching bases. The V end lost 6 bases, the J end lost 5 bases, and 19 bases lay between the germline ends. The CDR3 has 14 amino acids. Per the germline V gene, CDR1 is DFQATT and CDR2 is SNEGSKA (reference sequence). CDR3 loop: CSAEDYTLGETQYF. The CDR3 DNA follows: TGCAGTGCAGAGGACTACACACTTGGGGAGACCCAGTACTTC.

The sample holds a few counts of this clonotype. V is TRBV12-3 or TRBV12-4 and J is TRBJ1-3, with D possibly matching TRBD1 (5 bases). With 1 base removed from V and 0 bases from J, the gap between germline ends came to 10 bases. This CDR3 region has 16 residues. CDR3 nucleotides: TGTGCCAGCAGTTTAGTTAGGGGCAGCTCTGGAAACACCATATATTTT. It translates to CASSLVRGSSGNTIYF.

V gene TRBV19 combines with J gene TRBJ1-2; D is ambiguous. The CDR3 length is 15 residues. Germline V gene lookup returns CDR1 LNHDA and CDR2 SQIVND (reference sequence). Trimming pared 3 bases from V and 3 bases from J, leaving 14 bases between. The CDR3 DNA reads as TGTGCCAGTAGTATCGGAACATTCGGGTACTATGGCTACACCTTC. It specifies CASSIGTFGYYGYTF.

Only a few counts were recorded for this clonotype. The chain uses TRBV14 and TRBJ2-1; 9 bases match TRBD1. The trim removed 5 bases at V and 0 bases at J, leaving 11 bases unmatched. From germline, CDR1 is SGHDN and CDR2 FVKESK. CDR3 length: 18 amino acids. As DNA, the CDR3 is TGTGCCAGCAGCAACCGGGACAGGGCCTCGCCCTCCTACAATGAGCAGTTCTTC. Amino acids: CASSNRDRASPSYNEQFF.